The rows below give T cell receptor beta chains drawn from one sample of a study of T-cell reconstitution after alpha-beta-depleted transplantation in children. Using its own MiXCR run on the PCR reads, TCRdb lists one record per CDR3 protein. Among about 230,000 distinct CDR3 sequences, about a tenth were seen once, and the ten largest hold 28%. Sequenced material: PBMCs, taken before TCRalphabeta/CD19-depleted stem cell transplant. All receptors come from a child under two years old with acute myeloid leukemia, due to receive a stem cell transplant. Both conserved end residues are part of each CDR3. The D gene is left open where the match is weak. Clone size is not always given. Where it is, it says once, few, many or a class for expanded clones.

clone_size: many; v_call: TRBV5-1; j_call: TRBJ2-1; d_call: TRBD2; cdr3_nt: TGCGCCAGCAGTTATAGGACTAGCGGGAGCTCCAATGAGCAGTTCTTC; cdr3_aa: CASSYRTSGSSNEQFF
clone_size: many; v_call: TRBV25-1; j_call: TRBJ2-3; d_call: NA; cdr3_nt: TGTGCCAGCAGTGAAGTTGGGCAGACCCTAGATCTTGATACGCAGTATTTT; cdr3_aa: CASSEVGQTLDLDTQYF
clone_size: NA; v_call: TRBV6-1; j_call: TRBJ1-5; d_call: NA; cdr3_nt: TGTGCCAGCAGCCGCCGGGGGGATCAGCCCCAGCATTTT; cdr3_aa: CASSRRGDQPQHF
clone_size: NA; v_call: TRBV13; j_call: TRBJ2-3; d_call: NA; cdr3_nt: TGTGCCAGCAGCCTACTCCCGATGGGACCACTTAGCATAGATACGCAGTATTTT; cdr3_aa: CASSLLPMGPLSIDTQYF
clone_size: NA; v_call: TRBV18; j_call: TRBJ2-1; d_call: NA; cdr3_nt: TGTGCCAGCTCACCCAGGACCGCGGGGTACAATGAGCAGTTCTTC; cdr3_aa: CASSPRTAGYNEQFF
clone_size: many; v_call: TRBV3-1; j_call: TRBJ1-2; d_call: TRBD1; cdr3_nt: TGTGCCAGCAGCCCCCGGGACAGGGGATATGGCTACACCTTC; cdr3_aa: CASSPRDRGYGYTF
clone_size: NA; v_call: TRBV5-6; j_call: TRBJ2-1; d_call: NA; cdr3_nt: TGTGCCTGCAGCGGCCTCGGAAGTTACAATGAGCAGTTCTTC; cdr3_aa: CACSGLGSYNEQFF
clone_size: many; v_call: TRBV6-5; j_call: TRBJ2-1; d_call: TRBD2; cdr3_nt: TGTGCCAGCAGTTACTTTAGCGGGAGGGCCCACAATGAGCAGTTCTTC; cdr3_aa: CASSYFSGRAHNEQFF
clone_size: many; v_call: TRBV20-1; j_call: TRBJ2-1; d_call: NA; cdr3_nt: TGCAGTGCTACGGAGGGGGCTAGCGGCTACAATGAGCAGTTCTTC; cdr3_aa: CSATEGASGYNEQFF
clone_size: many; v_call: TRBV11-2; j_call: TRBJ1-4; d_call: NA; cdr3_nt: TGTGCCAGCAGCTTAGATCGGGCCAGGGTTTACGAAAAACTGTTTTTT; cdr3_aa: CASSLDRARVYEKLFF
clone_size: many; v_call: TRBV20-1; j_call: TRBJ2-1; d_call: TRBD2; cdr3_nt: TGCAGTGCTAGAGCCACCGATAGCGGGAGGGCCTACAATGAGCAGTTCTTC; cdr3_aa: CSARATDSGRAYNEQFF